The 14 T cell receptor beta chains below all came from one sample that was sequenced in a study of T cell repertoires in cytomegalovirus infection. TCRdb used MiXCR to reprocess the reads, holding one entry per CDR3 protein. Here the sample spans 450,000 to 550,000 distinct CDR3 sequences, roughly 46% being singletons. Their target antigens are unknown. This sample comprised cultured PBMCs, obtained from culture after CMV antigen stimulation. The receptors were gathered from a human donor in good health (CMV status not recorded). Some clones in this sample may be carry-over from other donors' samples.

The V gene is TRBV2, the J gene TRBJ2-1; TRBD2 matches at 10 bases. The CDR3 has 16 amino acids. Per the germline V gene, CDR1 is SNHLY and CDR2 is FYNNEI. The V segment lost 6 bases and the J segment 0 bases; nucleotides outside the gene matches: 5. Here the CDR3 reads CASRLLAGNSYNEQFF. CDR3 coding DNA: TGTGCCAGCAGATTACTAGCGGGGAACTCCTACAATGAGCAGTTCTTC.

J is TRBJ1-5 and V is TRBV18, with D possibly matching TRBD1 (6 bases). V was cut by 0 bases and J by 5 bases, with 11 bases left in between. The germline gives CDR1 KGHSH, CDR2 LQKENI. The CDR3 spans 15 residues. CDR3 coding DNA: TGTGCCAGCTCACCACCTGGGGGCGGAGATCAGCCCCAGCATTTT. It yields the protein CASSPPGGGDQPQHF.

This clonotype was recorded at least ten times. The chain uses TRBV7-2 and TRBJ2-2, with D uncertain. V lost 5 bases to trimming and J lost 4 bases, with 8 bases between them. CDR1 is SGHTA, CDR2 FQGNSA, per germline. This CDR3 contains 13 residues. This chain's CDR3 is CASSPLGTGELFF. The CDR3 DNA is TGTGCCAGCAGCCCCCTTGGCACCGGGGAGCTGTTTTTT.

This clonotype was observed a few times. The chain recombines TRBV7-9 with TRBJ2-2; no definite D call. The V and J ends lost 5 bases and 2 bases respectively, with 12 bases between them. The CDR3 sequence is 15 residues long. Germline CDR1 and CDR2: SEHNR and FQNEAQ (reference sequence). CDR3 loop: CASSRRSANTGELFF. CDR3 sequence (DNA): TGTGCCAGCAGCCGAAGGTCGGCAAACACCGGGGAGCTGTTTTTT.

This clonotype occurred a few times. The V gene is TRBV20-1, the J gene TRBJ1-1; possible D gene TRBD1, 5 bases. The CDR3 covers 14 residues. Germline V gives CDR1 DFQATT, CDR2 SNEGSKA (reference sequence). With 2 bases removed from V and 0 bases from J, the gap between germline ends came to 10 bases. CDR3 residues: CSARSWGMNTEAFF. The CDR3 coding sequence is TGCAGTGCTAGATCCTGGGGGATGAACACTGAAGCTTTCTTT.

The CDR3 DNA reads as TGTGCCAGCAGTGGCCCTGTGGGGGTTAGGGTCTACGAGCAGTACTTC. Residues: CASSGPVGVRVYEQYF. The V and J genes are TRBV6-2 or TRBV6-3 and TRBJ2-7; D is tentatively TRBD1 or TRBD2 (5 bases each). With 5 bases removed from V and 3 bases from J, the gap between germline ends came to 20 bases. The CDR3 sequence is 16 residues long. CDR1 is MNHEY and CDR2 is SVGEGT in the germline V gene.

The chain is built from TRBV7-6 and TRBJ1-6; TRBD1 agrees at 7 bases. Germline values: CDR1 SGHVS, CDR2 FNYEAQ. With 3 bases clipped from V and 5 bases from J, the junction kept 7 bases outside the gene matches. This CDR3 has 16 residues. CDR3 residues: CASSFDRAINNSPLHF. In DNA form, the CDR3 reads TGTGCCAGCAGCTTCGACAGGGCGATAAATAATTCACCCCTCCACTTT.

Only a few counts were recorded for this clonotype. The chain carries TRBV5-4 and TRBJ2-1, with 8 bases fitting TRBD2. J was trimmed by 3 bases and V by 4 bases; bases with no gene match: 6. The CDR3 covers 15 residues. CDR1 is SGHNT and CDR2 is YYREEE in the germline V gene (reference sequence). CDR3 nucleotide sequence: TGTGCCAGCAGCATAGACGGGAGGGGCTACAATGAGCAGTTCTTC. Encoded protein: CASSIDGRGYNEQFF.

The chain combines TRBV11-3 with TRBJ2-2, with 9 bases identical to TRBD1. The germline V gene has CDR1 SGHNT and CDR2 YENEEA. Trimming took 0 bases from V and 5 from J; bases not matched to a gene: 4. The CDR3 length is 16 residues. The CDR3 reads CASSLEGTGRTGELFF. The CDR3 DNA follows: TGTGCCAGCAGCTTAGAAGGGACAGGGCGTACCGGGGAGCTGTTTTTT. Filled out from reference TRBV11-3 and TRBJ2-2, the complete variable domain reads EAGVVQSPRYKIIEKKQPVAFWCNPISGHNTLYWYLQNLGQGPELLIRYENEEAVDDSQLPKDRFSAERLKGVDSTLKIQPAELGDSAVYLCASSLEGTGRTGELFFGEGSRLTVL.

CDR3 residues: CASSPLRGSKRTQYF. CDR3 coding DNA: TGTGCCAGCAGCCCTCTTCGAGGGTCTAAAAGGACCCAGTACTTC. V is TRBV7-2 and J is TRBJ2-5, with D perhaps matching TRBD2 (5 bases). Trimming left V 5 bases short and J 7 bases short, with 20 bases between. The CDR3 sequence is 15 residues long. Per the germline V gene, CDR1 is SGHTA and CDR2 is FQGNSA. The full variable domain, with the rest looked up from reference TRBV7-2 and TRBJ2-5, is GAGVSQSPSNKVTEKGKDVELRCDPISGHTALYWYRQSLGQGLEFLIYFQGNSAPDKSGLPSDRFSAERTGGSVSTLTIQRTQQEDSAVYLCASSPLRGSKRTQYFGPGTRLLVL.

This chain connects TRBV6-8 to TRBJ2-5, with a possible D match to TRBD2 (7 bases). Germline CDR1 is MNHGY and CDR2 is SAAAGT. This CDR3 is built from 16 residues. Deletions cut 2 bases from V and 0 bases from J, with 13 bases between. CDR3 protein: CASSYDGGAYQETQYF. CDR3 in DNA: TGTGCCAGCAGTTACGATGGGGGGGCATACCAAGAGACCCAGTACTTC.

This clonotype appeared a few times. The rearrangement uses TRBV11-2 and TRBJ2-7; tentative D call: TRBD1 (6 bases). This CDR3 spans 14 amino acids. V was pared by 3 bases and J by 0 bases, with 9 bases between. CDR1 SGHAT and CDR2 FQNNGV come from the germline V gene. CDR3 residues: CASSFWGPSYEQYF. The CDR3 DNA follows: TGTGCCAGCAGCTTTTGGGGGCCCTCCTACGAGCAGTACTTC.

The J gene is TRBJ1-2, the V gene TRBV7-2; possibly TRBD1 for D (5 bases). Germline V gene data show CDR1 as SGHTA and CDR2 as FQGNSA. Between the trimmed V and J ends, which lost 5 bases and 6 bases, there was a span of 16 bases. CDR3 length: 14 amino acids. The CDR3 loop is CASSGRAGSHGYTF. The CDR3 nucleotides are TGTGCCAGCAGCGGACGGGCAGGGTCCCATGGCTACACCTTC.

The rearrangement links TRBV7-2 to TRBJ2-2; 8 bases match TRBD2. The CDR3 runs to 14 residues. The V gene's germline CDR1 is SGHTA and CDR2 FQGNSA. The V and J ends lost 11 bases and 5 bases, in that order; junction bases with no gene match: 10. The CDR3 region is CAGRGGWRTGELFF. CDR3 sequence (DNA): TGTGCCGGCCGCGGGGGGTGGAGAACCGGGGAGCTGTTTTTT.